This record concerns one TCR beta chain sequence. Germline assignment: CDR1 SGHRS and CDR2 YFSETQ. The V gene lost 1 base and the J gene lost 6 bases, with 11 bases spanning the gap. The CDR3 spans 14 residues. Measured with immunoSEQ multiplex PCR; TCRdb has only the in-frame clones, and not every one. The table shows some 73,000 clones, with over 90% occurring only once. The data belong to a study of technical replicates of blood from a handful of donors. The chain has TRBV5-1 and TRBJ2-1, with a tentative D call TRBD2 (7 bases). Sequences were obtained from PBMCs. This receptor was taken from a human donor in good health. Some clones in this sample may be carry-over from other donors' samples. CDR3 coding DNA: TGCGCCAGCAGCTTGAGGGGGGGCCCCAATGAGCAGTTCTTC. This codes for CASSLRGGPNEQFF.